This T cell receptor (beta chain) was obtained from a study of blood T cell repertoires in COVID-19 (dated by TCRdb to about 2020). As for the study more broadly: Collaborator samples came from the United States, Italy and Spain and covered acute and convalescent phases of COVID-19. The prospective study material was composed of cDNA or gDNA derived from T cells, B-cell-depleted T cells, or PBMCs. Deeply sampled blood TCRbeta repertoires from subjects exposed to, actively infected with, or recovered from COVID-19 were included in the dataset. A freely available public database, intended as a resource for researchers studying the immune response to SARS-CoV-2, is where the repertoires were released. The samples were drawn from the first 160 participants of the ongoing ImmuneRACE study and from under 1,500 subjects provided by 6 global collaborators. A de-identified subject ID, COVID-19 status, age in years and sex were almost always included in the sample metadata. Where available, HLA class I and class II types were taken from metadata supplied by the sample provider and were not determined by assay-based typing.

TCRbeta CDR3 regions were amplified from genomic DNA using the immunoSEQ Assay, a bias-controlled multiplex PCR. Concerning the study's data processing: Within the assay, amplification of reference gene primers was used to estimate how many nucleated cells each sample contained. To quantify the absolute abundance of each unique TCRbeta CDR3 rearrangement, sequence reads were collapsed and filtered. For each sample, productive Simpson clonality was calculated as the square root of Simpson's diversity index across productive rearrangements. TCRdb stores this immuneACCESS table with in-frame sequences only. Part of the clones is absent; in the studies checked, under half of the shortfall reflects unresolved V genes, and no reason is known for the rest. That table furnishes V, J and clone size, whereas the DNA furnished D and trimming. The table for this sample lists about 330,000 clones; roughly 87% of them were counted only once. Of the sample, 7.5% to 10% falls within the top ten clones.

In Seattle, one collaborating source enrolled patients while the infection was active and tracked those patients longitudinally over the course of disease. The collaborating institutions used their own protocols to collect whole blood in K2EDTA tubes. For TCRbeta analysis, collaborators shipped samples in one of three forms: frozen whole blood, isolated PBMCs, or DNA extracted from either of those sample types. CDR1 and CDR2 are read off the germline V gene as SNHLY and FYNNEI. Including cysteine and phenylalanine, the CDR3 has 14 amino acids. Here the CDR3 DNA is all that survives: 42 bases in frame from base 1. Ends trimmed: V by 6 bases, J by 3 bases; bases unmatched to a gene: 6. Note on this clone: The clone's antigen remains unknown. No per-base quality is available; no much larger clone lies one base away.

Overall results and qualifications from the work: Clinical and demographic metadata were provided uncurated, with the amount varying by source and participant.

The chain was built from TRBV2 and TRBJ2-7, and 9 bases in between align with TRBD1. This receptor was taken from a man aged 30-40 years with COVID-19, enrolled during active disease. Material for sequencing was peripheral blood. The base sequence is TGTGCCAGCAGGGATCCGGGACAGGGCTACGAGCAGTACTTC. Its translation reads: CASRDPGQGYEQYF.